One sample yielded the 21 T cell receptor beta chains listed below, sequenced in a study of cytomegalovirus exposure and HLA in healthy donors (dated by TCRdb to about 2017). Receptors were amplified or captured by the immunoSEQ multiplex PCR assay. A mixture of 60 forward primers for TCR Vbeta segments and 13 reverse primers for TCR Jbeta segments was used in the multiplex PCR. TCRdb provides this immuneACCESS table in a form limited to in-frame rearrangements. Some clones are lacking; in checked studies, under half of them reflect an unresolved V gene, and why the rest are absent is not known. Across this sample there are under 200,000 clones, with roughly 80% seen only once. The top ten hold 7% to 9% of the sample. The sample was PBMCs. The receptors shown here come from a male donor in good health and CMV-seropositive.

The chain employs TRBV10-1 and TRBJ2-1, with 11 bases aligning to TRBD2. The CDR3 spans 15 residues. V shed 5 bases, J shed 6 bases, and the junction held 6 bases outside the gene matches. CDR1 is WNHNN and CDR2 is SYGVQD in the germline V gene (reference sequence). This chain's CDR3 is CASSTGTSGSNEQFF. CDR3 sequence (DNA): TGCGCCAGCAGTACCGGGACTAGCGGATCCAATGAGCAGTTCTTC.

This rearrangement joins TRBV27 to TRBJ1-5, with TRBD1 matching over 8 bases. The V gene's germline CDR1 is MNHEY and CDR2 SMNVEV (reference sequence). The CDR3 runs 15 residues. V lost 6 bases to trimming and J lost 4 bases; unmatched junction nucleotides: 8. The CDR3 nucleotides read TGTGCCAGCAGAAGCACCAGGACAGGGAATCAGCCCCAGCATTTT. This encodes CASRSTRTGNQPQHF.

The rearrangement joins TRBV5-1 to TRBJ2-5, with 7 bases aligning to TRBD2. CDR1 SGHRS and CDR2 YFSETQ come from the germline V gene. J was trimmed by 3 bases and V by 0 bases; bases with no gene match: 5. The CDR3 runs 15 residues. The CDR3 nucleotides read TGCGCCAGCAGCTTGGCAAGGGGAGGGGAAGAGACCCAGTACTTC. Residues: CASSLARGGEETQYF.

V and J are TRBV19 and TRBJ2-7, with 9 bases identical to TRBD1. The germline V gene encodes CDR1 LNHDA and CDR2 SQIVND (reference sequence). J gave up 4 bases and V 3 bases, and 4 bases lay outside the gene matches. The CDR3 has 14 amino acids. The CDR3 nucleotides are TGTGCCAGTAGTATCCGACAGGGGGTATACGAGCAGTACTTC. This translates into CASSIRQGVYEQYF. The variable domain in full, completed from reference TRBV19 and TRBJ2-7, reads DGGITQSPKYLFRKEGQNVTLSCEQNLNHDAMYWYRQDPGQGLRLIYYSQIVNDFQKGDIAEGYSVSREKKESFPLTVTSAQKNPTAFYLCASSIRQGVYEQYFGPGTRLTVT.

A single count supports this clone. The rearrangement joins TRBV5-5 to TRBJ2-7; 7 bases map to TRBD2. Losses at the gene ends were 2 bases for V and 3 bases for J; bases not matched to a gene: 2. The CDR3 runs to 13 residues. Germline V gives CDR1 SGHKS, CDR2 YYEKEE (reference sequence). CDR3 DNA sequence: TGTGCCAGCAGCTTTGGCGGGAGCTACGAGCAGTACTTC. It specifies CASSFGGSYEQYF.

The chain couples TRBV30 to TRBJ1-1; D perhaps matches TRBD1 (5 bases). This CDR3 contains 16 residues. Germline V gene data show CDR1 as GTSNPN and CDR2 as SVGIG (reference sequence). The V and J ends lost 1 base and 7 bases respectively, with 22 bases between them. In DNA, the CDR3 is TGTGCCTGGAGTGGCACAGAGGGGCGATGGGGGGATGAAGCTTTCTTT. Translation gives CAWSGTEGRWGDEAFF.

The genes are TRBV28 and TRBJ2-1, with 7 bases that match TRBD2. Germline lookup yields CDR1 MDHEN and CDR2 SYDVKM. The CDR3 consists of 11 residues. Trimming took 6 bases from V and 10 from J; bases not matched to a gene: 3. DNA of the CDR3: TGTGCCAGCAGAGAAGCGGGAGAGCAGTTCTTC. This gives the protein CASREAGEQFF.

This chain joins TRBV10-2 and TRBJ2-1, with D perhaps matching TRBD2 (7 bases). Trimming removed 6 bases at V and 10 bases at J, with 31 bases between. The V gene's germline CDR1 is WSHSY and CDR2 SAAADI. This CDR3 is 18 amino acids long. The CDR3 DNA is TGCGCCAGCAGAATAGACAGGTTACTAGCGAGGGACAATGCGGAGCAGTTCTTC. It encodes CASRIDRLLARDNAEQFF.

The V and J genes are TRBV11-2 and TRBJ2-7, with unresolved D. Looked up from germline, CDR1 is SGHAT and CDR2 is FQNNGV. This CDR3 contains 13 residues. Trimming removed 1 base at V and 6 bases at J, with 10 bases between. CDR3 nucleotides: TGTGCCAGCAGCTTAGCTCCGGTTCTCGAGCAGTACTTC. Translating it yields CASSLAPVLEQYF.

This clone showed up just once. The chain joins TRBV27 to TRBJ2-7; D possibly corresponds to TRBD1 (6 bases). V lost 7 bases to trimming and J lost 2 bases, with 15 bases between them. The CDR3 consists of 14 residues. Germline V gene sequence: CDR1 MNHEY, CDR2 SMNVEV (reference sequence). The CDR3 loop is CASTQGRDTYEQYF. The CDR3 DNA sequence: TGTGCCAGCACCCAGGGCAGGGACACCTACGAGCAGTACTTC.

The chain links TRBV5-1 to TRBJ2-3; weak D call: TRBD2 (6 bases). Trimming took off 3 bases at V and 5 bases at J, with 13 bases between the two ends. Germline V lookup: CDR1 SGHRS, CDR2 YFSETQ. The CDR3 consists of 14 residues. The CDR3 loop reads CASSSPRLGDTQYF. The CDR3 bases are TGCGCCAGCAGCTCCCCAAGACTAGGAGATACGCAGTATTTT.

This clone was seen more than once but under ten times. The chain is built from TRBV6-5 and TRBJ2-1; D is possibly TRBD2 (5 bases). The CDR3 loop spans 15 amino acids. The germline V gene has CDR1 MNHEY and CDR2 SVGAGI. Trimming took 4 bases from V and 5 from J, leaving 15 bases between them. The DNA of the CDR3 is TGTGCCAGCAGTTCCCCGCGGGCTTGGAACAATGAGCAGTTCTTC. This encodes CASSSPRAWNNEQFF.

The chain couples TRBV28 to TRBJ2-7; 12 bases are shared with TRBD1. Trimming took 2 bases from V and 6 from J; bases not matched to a gene: 2. The CDR3 runs 14 residues. From germline, CDR1 is MDHEN and CDR2 SYDVKM. The CDR3 DNA follows: TGTGCCAGCAGTTTAGGGACAGGGGGCTTCGAGCAGTACTTC. Encoded protein: CASSLGTGGFEQYF.

J is TRBJ2-7 and V is TRBV5-4, with D maybe TRBD1 (5 bases). The germline V gene has CDR1 SGHNT and CDR2 YYREEE (reference sequence). The CDR3 contains 13 residues. V gave up 1 base and J gave up 6 bases, with 11 bases separating them. The CDR3 DNA reads as TGTGCCAGCAGCTTGAATCAGGGCGCCGAGCAGTACTTC. Translating it yields CASSLNQGAEQYF.

Points on this clone: One end of the junction is discordant with germline, which a read error may explain. The chain is built from TRBV10-3 and TRBJ2-6; the D gene is possibly TRBD1 (5 bases). Germline CDR1 is ENHRY and CDR2 is SYGVKD. CDR3 length: 14 amino acids. CDR3 coding DNA: TGTGCCATCAGTGCGAACTCTGGGGCCAACGGCCTGACTTTC. Protein product: CAISANSGANGLTF.

This chain links TRBV4-3 with TRBJ2-5; 10 bases are shared with TRBD2. J was trimmed by 5 bases and V by 1 base; bases with no gene match: 10. The germline V gene has CDR1 LGHNA and CDR2 YSLEER. This CDR3 region has 17 residues. The CDR3 loop reads CASSQGLAGEVGETQYF. The CDR3 DNA sequence: TGCGCCAGCAGCCAAGGGCTAGCGGGAGAGGTGGGGGAGACCCAGTACTTC.

The chain uses TRBV7-9 and TRBJ1-4; a weak D match, TRBD1 (5 bases). The CDR3 spans 15 residues. Trimming cost V 6 bases and J 8 bases, with 19 bases left between them. Germline V gives CDR1 SEHNR, CDR2 FQNEAQ (reference sequence). The CDR3 DNA reads as TGTGCCAGCAGTGTCGGGACTCCCCCTCGCGAAAAACTGTTTTTT. This sequence encodes CASSVGTPPREKLFF.

The rearrangement uses TRBV4-3 and TRBJ2-3, with D uncertain. This CDR3 is 15 amino acids long. Per the germline V gene, CDR1 is LGHNA and CDR2 is YSLEER. The ends were cut back, 1 base at V and 4 bases at J, with 12 bases in the middle. The CDR3 nucleotides read TGCGCCAGCAGCCAAGCCCGGGTTTTGGCAGATACGCAGTATTTT. Protein: CASSQARVLADTQYF.

This clone has a handful of counts. The rearrangement joins TRBV27 to TRBJ1-1; TRBD1 is a possible D gene (5 bases). V was pared by 6 bases and J by 5 bases, with 22 bases between. The CDR3 length is 16 residues. The V gene's germline CDR1 is MNHEY and CDR2 SMNVEV (reference sequence). CDR3 sequence (DNA): TGTGCCAGCAGAGGGCGGGACCCGAAAATCGGAACTGAAGCTTTCTTT. This codes for CASRGRDPKIGTEAFF.

The genes are TRBV7-8 and TRBJ2-1; the match to TRBD1 covers 7 bases. This CDR3 is built from 12 residues. The V segment lost 8 bases and the J segment 4 bases; nucleotides outside the gene matches: 2. The V gene's germline CDR1 is SGHVS and CDR2 FQNEAQ. CDR3 region: CASGGQYNEQFF. DNA for the CDR3: TGTGCCAGCGGGGGACAGTACAATGAGCAGTTCTTC. Looking up the rest from reference TRBV7-8 and TRBJ2-1 gives the full variable domain: GAGVSQSPRYKVAKRGQDVALRCDPISGHVSLFWYQQALGQGPEFLTYFQNEAQLDKSGLPSDRFFAERPEGSVSTLKIQRTQQEDSAVYLCASGGQYNEQFFGPGTRLTVL.

The V and J genes are TRBV28 and TRBJ1-1; TRBD1 agrees at 9 bases. The germline gives CDR1 MDHEN, CDR2 SYDVKM. The V segment lost 6 bases and the J segment 11 bases; nucleotides outside the gene matches: 16. The CDR3 is made up of 15 amino acids. The CDR3 here is CASRDRDRAKLWAFF. DNA for the CDR3: TGTGCCAGCAGAGACCGGGACAGGGCCAAATTGTGGGCTTTCTTT.